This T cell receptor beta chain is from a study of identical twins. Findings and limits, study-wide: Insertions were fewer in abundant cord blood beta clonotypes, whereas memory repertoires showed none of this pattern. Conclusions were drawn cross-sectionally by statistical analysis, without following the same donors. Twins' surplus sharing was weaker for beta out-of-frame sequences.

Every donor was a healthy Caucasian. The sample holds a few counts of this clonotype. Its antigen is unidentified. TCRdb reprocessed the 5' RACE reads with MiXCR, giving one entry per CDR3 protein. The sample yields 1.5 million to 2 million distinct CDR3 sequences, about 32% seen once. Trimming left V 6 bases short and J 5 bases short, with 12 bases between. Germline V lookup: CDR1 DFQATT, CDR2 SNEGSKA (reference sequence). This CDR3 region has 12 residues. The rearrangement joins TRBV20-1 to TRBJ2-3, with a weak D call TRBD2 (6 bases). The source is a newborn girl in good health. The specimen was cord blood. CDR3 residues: CSALGRGDTQYF. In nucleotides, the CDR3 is TGCAGTGCCCTTGGGCGGGGAGATACGCAGTATTTT.